The rows below give T cell receptor beta chains drawn from one sample of a study of tumor-infiltrating lymphocytes in primary liver carcinoma. TCRdb reanalysed the multiplex PCR reads using MiXCR and keeps one entry per CDR3 protein. Seen here are some 95,000 distinct CDR3 sequences, 55% to 75% observed once, and the top ten hold around 26%. The source material was tumor-adjacent normal liver tissue. These receptors came from a man aged 35 to 55 with primary liver carcinoma and hepatitis B virus infection. CDR3s include the opening cysteine and the closing phenylalanine or tryptophan. D genes are given only for firm matches. Size values are once, few and many counts, or a class for expanded clones, and some rows have none.

cdr3_nt	cdr3_aa	j_call	d_call	v_call	clone_size
TGTGCCAGCGGTAAGAGGGAGAGCTGCAATGAGCAGTTCTTC	CASGKRESCNEQFF	TRBJ2-1	.	TRBV6-6	.
TGTACCTGCAGCCTCCATAGCACAGATACGCAGTATTTT	CTCSLHSTDTQYF	TRBJ2-3	.	TRBV11-2	.
TGTGCCAGCAGTTTTGGCAACCTAGTAGGGGCCAACGTCCTGACTTTC	CASSFGNLVGANVLTF	TRBJ2-6	.	TRBV7-9	.
TGTGCCAGCAGCTTACCCTGGTCCCCCAGGACCTACGAGCAGTACTTC	CASSLPWSPRTYEQYF	TRBJ2-7	.	TRBV7-8	.
TGTGCCAGCAGCCAGGAACCGGGACACTTTAATGAAAAACTGTTTTTT	CASSQEPGHFNEKLFF	TRBJ1-4	.	TRBV14	.
TGTGCCAGCAACTTAATACCGGGACTAGCGGAGAGTGAGCAGTTCTTC	CASNLIPGLAESEQFF	TRBJ2-1	TRBD2	TRBV7-8	.
TGCAGCGTTGACGTACCTAGCGGGAGCTACAATGAGCAGTTCTTC	CSVDVPSGSYNEQFF	TRBJ2-1	TRBD2	TRBV29-1	many
TGTGCCAGCTCCGCGGGAGCAATCTACGAGTTGTACTTC	CASSAGAIYELYF	TRBJ2-7	TRBD2	TRBV30	.
TGTGCCAGCAGTGAAGAGGAGGGAGGGCCGGGTGAGCAGTTCTTC	CASSEEEGGPGEQFF	TRBJ2-1	TRBD2	TRBV6-1	many
TGTGCCAGTAGTGTACGGGCAAGGGCAGGGGATGAGCAGTTCTTC	CASSVRARAGDEQFF	TRBJ2-1	.	TRBV6-1	.
TGCAGCGTCGGGGACCCCTCCAGTAATTCATCCCTCCACTTT	CSVGDPSSNSSLHF	TRBJ1-6	.	TRBV29-1	.
TGCGCCAGCAGCGACAGGGGCCTTGGGTATGGCTACACCTTC	CASSDRGLGYGYTF	TRBJ1-2	TRBD1	TRBV5-1	.
TGTGCTAGCAGCTCGGGTGACGGGAGGGCTCCAGACGAGCAGTACTTC	CASSSGDGRAPDEQYF	TRBJ2-7	TRBD2	TRBV11-2	.
TGTGCCAGCAGTGCCCTTAACGGGAGGGCGCCCAAAAACATTCAGTACTTC	CASSALNGRAPKNIQYF	TRBJ2-4	TRBD2	TRBV28	.
TGTGCCAGCAGTTCATCGGGGGCCCTGTTATCCCTCCACTTT	CASSSSGALLSLHF	TRBJ1-6	.	TRBV28	.
TGTGCCAGCAGCTTAGATAGGGGGCTTAATTCACCCCTCCACTTT	CASSLDRGLNSPLHF	TRBJ1-6	TRBD1	TRBV11-2	many
TGTGCCAGCAGCTCGATGCTGGGAAGCAATGAGCCGTTCTTC	CASSSMLGSNEPFF	TRBJ2-1	.	TRBV11-2	.
TGTGTCATCCTCCGGAGTGGTCGGCGCTACAAGCAGTACTTC	CVILRSGRRYKQYF	TRBJ2-7	.	TRBV12-3/TRBV12-4	.
TGTGCCAGCAGCCCCCACCGGGACAGCTCCAATAATTCACCCCTCCACTTT	CASSPHRDSSNNSPLHF	TRBJ1-6	TRBD1	TRBV5-5	many
TGTGCCAGCAGCACAGGATGGTGGGGGCCCTACGAGCAGTACTTC	CASSTGWWGPYEQYF	TRBJ2-7	.	TRBV5-5	few
TGCAGCATCGTTCTAACCCAAAACTATGGCTACACCTTC	CSIVLTQNYGYTF	TRBJ1-2	.	TRBV29-1	.
TGTGCCATCAGCTTTGATCGGGACAGGGTCGACGCCGGGGAGCTGTTTTTT	CAISFDRDRVDAGELFF	TRBJ2-2	TRBD1	TRBV11-2	.
TGTGGCAGCAGCATAACCGACGGAGCCTACGAGCACTACTTC	CGSSITDGAYEHYF	TRBJ2-7	.	TRBV11-2	.
TGTGCCAGCACCCATTCCGGGGGGGGGGTCCACAATGAGCAGTTCTTC	CASTHSGGGVHNEQFF	TRBJ2-1	TRBD2	TRBV6-6	many
TGTGCCAGCAGTCTTTGGACGGGGATGAAAGCTGGGGCCAACGCCCTGACCTTC	CASSLWTGMKAGANALTF	TRBJ2-6	.	TRBV6-5	few
TGTGCTAGCAGCTTAGGACTATCCGGGGAGCTGCCTTTT	CASSLGLSGELPF	TRBJ2-2	.	TRBV11-1	.
TGTGCCAGCAGCCAGTCCATAGGGACTGGGGAGACCCAGTACTTC	CASSQSIGTGETQYF	TRBJ2-5	.	TRBV11-2	.
TGTGCCATCAGGGACCCGCTCGGAGCGACAGATACGCGGTATTTT	CAIRDPLGATDTRYF	TRBJ2-3	.	TRBV10-3	.
TGTGACAGCAGGACAAGGGGCTTTAATCAGCCCCGACATTTT	CDSRTRGFNQPRHF	TRBJ1-5	.	TRBV6-5	.
TGTGCCAGCAGCGAACTAGCGGGGGGGTCCTCCTGCGAGCAGTACTTC	CASSELAGGSSCEQYF	TRBJ2-7	TRBD2	TRBV4-2	.
TGCGCCAGCAGCCAAATAACAGGAGCTAACTATGGCTACACCTTC	CASSQITGANYGYTF	TRBJ1-2	.	TRBV4-1	many
TGTGCCAGCAGCCAGTGGGGGACTAATGAGAAACTGTTTTTT	CASSQWGTNEKLFF	TRBJ1-4	.	TRBV7-8	.
TGTGTCAGCAGCTTAGAGGAGGGCGGGAGGGTCGCCGAGCAGTACTTC	CVSSLEEGGRVAEQYF	TRBJ2-7	TRBD2	TRBV13	.
TGTGCCGGCAGCTTAGCACAGCTAAGCACAGATACGCAGTACTTT	CAGSLAQLSTDTQYF	TRBJ2-3	.	TRBV11-2	.
TGTGGCAGCAGCGAAGGCCAGGTATGCCCCTCCTACGAACAGTACTTC	CGSSEGQVCPSYEQYF	TRBJ2-7	.	TRBV6-1	.
TGTGCCAGCAGTTACCCTAAGGGGGTTCTGGCCTACGAGCAATACTTC	CASSYPKGVLAYEQYF	TRBJ2-7	.	TRBV6-5	.
TGTGCCAGCAGTTTACCGCGACAGGCCCTACCCGGGACTAGGAGCTCCTACAATGAGCAGTTCTTC	CASSLPRQALPGTRSSYNEQFF	TRBJ2-1	TRBD2	TRBV28	many
TGTGCCAGCGGATCTTTGGGCCTCCACTACGAGCAGTACTTC	CASGSLGLHYEQYF	TRBJ2-7	.	TRBV28	.
TGTGCCAGCAGCTTTGGTTGGGCGAACACTGAAACTTTCTTT	CASSFGWANTETFF	TRBJ1-1	.	TRBV11-1	once
TGCGCCAGTAGTGAGGATGTCGGCCCCTACGAGCAGTACTTC	CASSEDVGPYEQYF	TRBJ2-7	.	TRBV10-2	few
TGCGCCAGCAGCTTGTCGGTGATCCCCGATGGACAGTTCTTC	CASSLSVIPDGQFF	TRBJ2-1	.	TRBV5-1	.
TGTGTCAGCAGCCTCACAGGGGGGAATAACGAAAAACTGTTTTTT	CVSSLTGGNNEKLFF	TRBJ1-4	TRBD1	TRBV14	.
TGTGCCAGCAGCTTAGGACGGACAAGTAATGAAAAACTGTTTTTT	CASSLGRTSNEKLFF	TRBJ1-4	.	TRBV5-5	.
TGTGCCAGCAGCCAGGTCCCAGGACAGGGCCAAGAGGCTCAGTACTTT	CASSQVPGQGQEAQYF	TRBJ2-5	TRBD1	TRBV4-2	.
TGTGCCAGCAGTTTTCGACCCGGGAGCTACGAGCAGCACTTC	CASSFRPGSYEQHF	TRBJ2-7	.	TRBV28	.
TGTGCCAGCAGCCAGGGTGACAGGGGTATCTACGAGCAGTACTTC	CASSQGDRGIYEQYF	TRBJ2-7	TRBD1	TRBV4-2	.
TGTGCCAGCAGCCCGACAGGTTCCTATAGCAATCAGCCCCAGCATTTT	CASSPTGSYSNQPQHF	TRBJ1-5	.	TRBV7-8	many
TGTGCCATCGGCTTGGTGGGACAGGGTGAAGATACGCAGTATTTT	CAIGLVGQGEDTQYF	TRBJ2-3	TRBD1	TRBV5-4	.
TGTGCCAGCGTCCGACTAGTGGCCGGGGAGCTGTTTTTT	CASVRLVAGELFF	TRBJ2-2	.	TRBV12-3/TRBV12-4	few
TGTGCCAACACCCCATTAAGGGGGGGAGAGACCCAGTACTTC	CANTPLRGGETQYF	TRBJ2-5	.	TRBV6-6	.
TGTGCCAGCAGATTGGACTCGGGGGCCAACGTCCTGTCTTTC	CASRLDSGANVLSF	TRBJ2-6	.	TRBV5-5	.